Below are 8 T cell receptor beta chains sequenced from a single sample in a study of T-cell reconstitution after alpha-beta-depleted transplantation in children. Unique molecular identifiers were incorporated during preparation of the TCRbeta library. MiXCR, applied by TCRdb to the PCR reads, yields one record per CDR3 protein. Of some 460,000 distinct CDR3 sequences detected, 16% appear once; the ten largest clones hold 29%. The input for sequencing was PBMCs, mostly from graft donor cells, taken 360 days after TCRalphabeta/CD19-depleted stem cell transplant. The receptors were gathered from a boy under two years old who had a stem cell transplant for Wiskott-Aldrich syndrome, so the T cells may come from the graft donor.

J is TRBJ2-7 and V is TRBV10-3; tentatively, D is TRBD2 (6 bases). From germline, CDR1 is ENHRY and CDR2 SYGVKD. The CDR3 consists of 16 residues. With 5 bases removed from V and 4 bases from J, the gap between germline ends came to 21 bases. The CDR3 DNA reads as TGTGCCATCAGTCTGCAACGCCGGGACTCGGGATACGAGCAGTACTTC. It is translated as CAISLQRRDSGYEQYF.

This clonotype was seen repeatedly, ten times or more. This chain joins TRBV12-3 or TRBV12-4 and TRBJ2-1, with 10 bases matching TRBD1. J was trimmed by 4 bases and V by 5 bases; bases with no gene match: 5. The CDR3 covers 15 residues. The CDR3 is CASSPGTGAYNEQFF. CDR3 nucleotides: TGTGCCAGCAGTCCCGGGACAGGGGCTTACAATGAGCAGTTCTTC.

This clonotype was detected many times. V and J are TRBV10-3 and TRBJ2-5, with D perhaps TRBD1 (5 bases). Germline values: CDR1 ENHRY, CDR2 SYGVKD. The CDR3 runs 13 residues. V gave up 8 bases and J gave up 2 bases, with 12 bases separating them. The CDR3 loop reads CAISRQPQETQYF. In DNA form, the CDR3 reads TGTGCCATCTCCAGACAGCCACAAGAGACCCAGTACTTC.

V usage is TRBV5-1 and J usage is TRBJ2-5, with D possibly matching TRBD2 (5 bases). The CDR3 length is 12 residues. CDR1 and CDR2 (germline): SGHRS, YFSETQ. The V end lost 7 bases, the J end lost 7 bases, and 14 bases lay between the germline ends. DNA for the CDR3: TGCGCCAGCGGGAAGCTTGGAGGGACCCAGTACTTC. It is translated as CASGKLGGTQYF.

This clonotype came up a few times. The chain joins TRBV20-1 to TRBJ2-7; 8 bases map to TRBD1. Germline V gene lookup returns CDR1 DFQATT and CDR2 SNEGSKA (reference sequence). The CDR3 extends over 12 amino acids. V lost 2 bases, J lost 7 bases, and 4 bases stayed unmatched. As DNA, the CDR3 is TGCAGTGCTAGAAAAGACAGGGGTGAGCAGTACTTC. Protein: CSARKDRGEQYF.

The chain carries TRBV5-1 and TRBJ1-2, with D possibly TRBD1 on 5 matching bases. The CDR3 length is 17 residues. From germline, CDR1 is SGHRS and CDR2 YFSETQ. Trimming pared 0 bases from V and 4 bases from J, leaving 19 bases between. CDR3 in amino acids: CASSLVPQGVHSYGYTF. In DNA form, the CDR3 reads TGCGCCAGCAGCTTGGTCCCCCAGGGAGTTCACTCCTATGGCTACACCTTC.

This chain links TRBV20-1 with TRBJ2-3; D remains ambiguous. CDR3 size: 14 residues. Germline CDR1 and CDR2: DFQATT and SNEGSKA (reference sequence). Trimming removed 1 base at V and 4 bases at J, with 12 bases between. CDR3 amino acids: CSARAGDFPDTQYF. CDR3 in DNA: TGCAGTGCTAGAGCGGGCGACTTCCCAGATACGCAGTATTTT.

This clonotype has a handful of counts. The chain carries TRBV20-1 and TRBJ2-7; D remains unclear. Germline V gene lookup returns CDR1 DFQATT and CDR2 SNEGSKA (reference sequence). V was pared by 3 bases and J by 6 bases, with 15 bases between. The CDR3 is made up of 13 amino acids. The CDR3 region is CSASLLWATEQYF. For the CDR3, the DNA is TGCAGTGCTAGCCTCCTATGGGCTACCGAGCAGTACTTC.